Listed below are T cell receptor beta chains from one sample, sequenced in a study of blood T cell repertoires in COVID-19. Sequencing used immunoSEQ multiplex PCR; TCRdb keeps in-frame clones, though not all of them. In the table there are roughly 350,000 clones, approximately 87% of which are singletons. Sequencing used peripheral blood. Receptors were obtained from a woman aged 25 to 39 with COVID-19, enrolled during active disease. CDR3s leave out the opening cysteine and the closing phenylalanine or tryptophan.

v_gene	j_gene	CDR3aa
TRBV19	TRBJ2-4	ASSIPGQSCPKNIQY
TRBV6-5	TRBJ2-7	ASRGFPGGYEQY
TRBV18	TRBJ1-6	ASSPLEAMHSPLH
TRBV30	TRBJ2-7	AWNRGLDGEQY
TRBV30	TRBJ1-4	AWRGGQATNEKLF
TRBV7-8	TRBJ2-7	ASSLEEVYYEQY
TRBV5-4	TRBJ2-2	ASSPQRLGSGAGELF
TRBV28	TRBJ2-6	ASREQGTNVLT
TRBV19	TRBJ2-3	ASRRAGDTQY
TRBV7-8	TRBJ2-2	ASSLKWSGGELF
TRBV19	TRBJ2-7	ASSISGTSGSINTYEQY
TRBV4-3	TRBJ2-7	ASSQGTGLAGEGEQY
TRBV28	TRBJ2-7	ASSPWDYRSYEQY
TRBV10-3	TRBJ1-5	ATAGGYNQPQH
TRBV9	TRBJ2-5	ASSVGRLAGGQETQY
TRBV5-1	TRBJ1-1	ASSVRGAFTEAF
TRBV28	TRBJ2-1	ASSLYGEGVKVIEQF
TRBV6-5	TRBJ2-1	ASSPRGTYNEQF
TRBV6-4	TRBJ2-2	ASSGTSTGELF
TRBV29-1	TRBJ2-1	SVSPPTRPNEQF
TRBV2	TRBJ2-2	ASSVGASYTGELF
TRBV18	TRBJ2-1	ASSPRQDGYNEQF
TRBV3-1/TRBV3-2	TRBJ2-4	ASSQDPGAGAKNIQY
TRBV7-2	TRBJ2-1	ASSSEGSRFGNEQF
TRBV4-1	TRBJ2-7	ASSQGGFPGGYEQY
TRBV15	TRBJ1-5	ATSRIAGGDQPQH
TRBV5-1	TRBJ1-2	ASSLDGQNYGYT
TRBV5-6	TRBJ2-3	ASSFQGPRFTDTQY
TRBV29-1	TRBJ2-2	SVDSGEGIGELF
TRBV4-1	TRBJ1-2	ASSQDNRVGGYT
TRBV5-1	TRBJ2-7	ASSLGRVNEQY
TRBV5-6	TRBJ2-4	ASSVTGVRVQAKNIQY
TRBV5-1	TRBJ2-1	ASASSSRERNEQF